The clone carrying this T cell receptor beta chain was recorded many times. Amplified regions were TCR beta CDR3 sequences from RNA transcripts. RT-PCR in the first round (using the HTBI primer set) targeted the TCR CDR3. In TCRdb, the multiplex PCR reads were re-called with MiXCR into one record per CDR3 protein. The table records hundreds of thousands of distinct CDR3 sequences, 14% of them present only once. V shed 7 bases and J 2 bases; nucleotides not matched to a gene: 4. The CDR3 runs to 13 residues. Germline CDR1 MDHEN, CDR2 SYDVKM. The data were obtained in a study of T cells in Graves' hyperthyroidism and ophthalmopathy.

The chain is built from TRBV28 and TRBJ2-7; 8 bases map to TRBD2. This sequence was found in a young woman with Graves' hyperthyroidism. Material for sequencing was blood. Written as DNA, the CDR3 is TGTGCCAGCATCGGGAGGGTCACCTACGAGCAGTACTTC. This translates into CASIGRVTYEQYF.